Listed below are T cell receptor beta chains from one sample, sequenced in a study of CD8+CD57+ T cells in acquired aplastic anemia. Each CDR3 protein gets one entry after TCRdb re-called the reads with MiXCR. The table lists 40,000 to 45,000 distinct CDR3 sequences, 68% of them singletons, with more than 20% in the top ten. Sample: sorted CD4+, CD8+, or CD8+CD57+ T cells (not recorded which) from PBMCs. These receptor sequences come from a human donor in good health, serving as a control. Both conserved end residues are part of each CDR3. The order of the fields is V gene, J gene, CDR3 protein.

V: TRBV13
J: TRBJ1-1
CDR3: CASSFGTGISWAFF

V: TRBV7-2
J: TRBJ2-5
CDR3: CASSFRRGFGETQYF

V: TRBV2
J: TRBJ2-7
CDR3: CASRAGQLIGQYF

V: TRBV5-5
J: TRBJ2-7
CDR3: CASSLAGSYYEQYF

V: TRBV9
J: TRBJ2-3
CDR3: CASSAMGTSGNSDTQYF

V: TRBV7-2
J: TRBJ2-5
CDR3: CASSQMYQETQYF

V: TRBV10-3
J: TRBJ2-5
CDR3: CAISGTDGGRPSETQYF

V: TRBV2
J: TRBJ1-2
CDR3: CASSVETGIINYGYTF

V: TRBV20-1
J: TRBJ2-5
CDR3: CSARRDFQETQYF

V: TRBV29-1
J: TRBJ2-5
CDR3: CSAGRAGSGETQYF

V: TRBV10-1
J: TRBJ2-7
CDR3: CASPGQGVTEQYF

V: TRBV29-1
J: TRBJ2-1
CDR3: CSVETGRANEQFF

V: TRBV19
J: TRBJ1-5
CDR3: CASMVGGSNQPQHF

V: TRBV5-6
J: TRBJ2-7
CDR3: CASSFSTGGTYEQYF

V: TRBV29-1
J: TRBJ2-5
CDR3: CSVGGRGGETQYF

V: TRBV4-3
J: TRBJ2-1
CDR3: CASSQDRHLTGSYNEQFF

V: TRBV11-1
J: TRBJ2-7
CDR3: CASSLLKRLAIYYYEQYF

V: TRBV6-2/TRBV6-3
J: TRBJ1-1
CDR3: CASSYWQHTEAFF

V: TRBV6-2/TRBV6-3
J: TRBJ2-1
CDR3: CASSLTRLAGLYEQFF

V: TRBV5-1
J: TRBJ1-5
CDR3: CASRLSGDGQPQHF

V: TRBV4-3
J: TRBJ1-2
CDR3: CASSQLGANYGYTF

V: TRBV2
J: TRBJ2-1
CDR3: CASSTGTKGDEQFF

V: TRBV19
J: TRBJ2-5
CDR3: CASSMQMGTETQYF

V: TRBV7-6
J: TRBJ2-7
CDR3: CASSPGLGAYEQYF

V: TRBV10-3
J: TRBJ1-1
CDR3: CASTERAGKVMNTEAFF

V: TRBV25-1
J: TRBJ2-1
CDR3: CATTASGRLGEQFF

V: TRBV19
J: TRBJ1-5
CDR3: CASSEQGNQPQHF